One sample yielded the 27 T cell receptor beta chains listed below, sequenced in a study of OX40 agonist ivuxolimab in advanced cancers. Only in-frame clones appear in the TCRdb table, and some are missing; sequencing was by immunoSEQ multiplex PCR. The top ten hold approximately 10% of the sample, which has tens of thousands of clones, 75% to 90% seen once. Sample: CD4+ or CD8+ T cells sorted from blood, taken in a trial of the OX40 agonist ivuxolimab. The source of these receptors is an adult with an advanced solid tumor such as melanoma, head and neck, liver or kidney cancer.

V is TRBV6-1 and J is TRBJ2-5; D ambiguous. CDR3 length equals 15 residues. The V gene's germline CDR1 is MNHNS and CDR2 SASEGT. V was pared by 2 bases and J by 0 bases, with 10 bases between. The CDR3 loop is CASSEHDTYQETQYF. The CDR3 DNA reads as TGTGCCAGCAGTGAACACGACACCTACCAAGAGACCCAGTACTTC.

The chain employs TRBV11-2 and TRBJ2-1; D tentatively fits TRBD1 or TRBD2 (5 bases each). The CDR3 length is 15 residues. Per the germline V gene, CDR1 is SGHAT and CDR2 is FQNNGV. V was trimmed by 5 bases and J by 5 bases, leaving 16 bases between them. The CDR3 bases are TGTGCCAGCAGCCTCATTCCGGGGCTACACAATGAGCAGTTCTTC. Encoded protein: CASSLIPGLHNEQFF.

The rearrangement uses TRBV11-1 and TRBJ1-1, with 9 bases that match TRBD1. Trimming cost V 5 bases and J 3 bases; bases outside gene matches: 4. CDR1 is SGHAT, CDR2 FQDESV, per germline (reference sequence). CDR3 size: 14 residues. CDR3 sequence reads: CASSPRTGDTEAFF. CDR3 sequence (DNA): TGTGCCAGCAGCCCCCGGACAGGGGACACTGAAGCTTTCTTT.

J is TRBJ2-2 and V is TRBV9; D is perhaps TRBD2 (6 bases). V was pared by 0 bases and J by 7 bases, with 10 bases between. This CDR3 region has 14 residues. Germline V CDR1 and CDR2: SGDLS, YYNGEE. The CDR3 coding sequence is TGTGCCAGCAGCGTAGTGGAGGGCGGCGGGGAGCTGTTTTTT. Protein product: CASSVVEGGGELFF.

The genes are TRBV13 and TRBJ2-3, with 9 positions matching TRBD2. Losses at the gene ends were 3 bases for V and 5 bases for J; bases not matched to a gene: 6. The CDR3 runs to 15 residues. Germline V gene data show CDR1 as PRHDT and CDR2 as FYEKMQ (reference sequence). CDR3 in DNA: TGTGCCAGCAGCTTTGGCGGGAGGGCCGTAGATACGCAGTATTTT. Amino acid sequence: CASSFGGRAVDTQYF.

This clone has a handful of counts. This chain connects TRBV9 to TRBJ1-5, with 9 bases fitting TRBD1. The CDR3 totals 16 residues. The V gene's germline CDR1 is SGDLS and CDR2 YYNGEE. Trimming cost V 4 bases and J 3 bases; bases outside gene matches: 8. In DNA, the CDR3 is TGTGCCAGCAGCATTGGGACAGGGAGTTCCAATCAGCCCCAGCATTTT. It encodes CASSIGTGSSNQPQHF.

Comments on this clone: Different DNA sequences within this sample yield the same CDR3. The CDR3 region is CASSPPGVRNTIYF. DNA for the CDR3: TGTGCCAGCAGCCCTCCGGGGGTACGAAACACCATATATTTT. This chain connects TRBV7-9 to TRBJ1-3, with a weak D call TRBD1 (5 bases). Trimming stripped 5 bases from V and 5 bases from J, with 13 bases between. This CDR3 is 14 amino acids long. Germline CDR1 and CDR2: SEHNR and FQNEAQ (reference sequence).

The chain joins TRBV5-4 to TRBJ2-6; D not resolved. Germline CDR1 and CDR2: SGHNT and YYREEE (reference sequence). The germline V and J ends were trimmed by 2 bases and 0 bases, with 3 bases remaining between them. The CDR3 sequence is 14 residues long. DNA of the CDR3: TGTGCCAGCAGCTTCTTCTCTGGGGCCAACGTCCTGACTTTC. It yields the protein CASSFFSGANVLTF. The whole variable domain, remainder taken from reference TRBV5-4 and TRBJ2-6, is ETGVTQSPTHLIKTRGQQVTLRCSSQSGHNTVSWYQQALGQGPQFIFQYYREEENGRGNFPPRFSGLQFPNYSSELNVNALELDDSALYLCASSFFSGANVLTFGAGSRLTVL.

The V gene is TRBV7-2, the J gene TRBJ2-3, with 9 bases lining up with TRBD2. V shed 5 bases, J shed 8 bases, and the junction held 17 bases outside the gene matches. The germline V gene has CDR1 SGHTA and CDR2 FQGNSA. The CDR3 loop spans 17 amino acids. Here the CDR3 DNA reads TGTGCCAGCAGCGTTAGCGGGAGAGCGGATGGGATAAGTACGCAGTATTTT. The encoded protein is CASSVSGRADGISTQYF. Filled out from reference TRBV7-2 and TRBJ2-3, the complete variable domain reads GAGVSQSPSNKVTEKGKDVELRCDPISGHTALYWYRQSLGQGLEFLIYFQGNSAPDKSGLPSDRFSAERTGGSVSTLTIQRTQQEDSAVYLCASSVSGRADGISTQYFGPGTRLTVL.

This clone was observed a single time. The chain links TRBV5-1 to TRBJ2-5; either TRBD1 or TRBD2 may fit D (6 bases each). This CDR3 contains 15 residues. Germline CDR1 reads SGHRS; CDR2 reads YFSETQ. V was cut by 3 bases and J by 5 bases, with 17 bases left in between. As DNA, the CDR3 is TGCGCCAGCAGCTCCACAGGGACCCGGGAGGAGACCCAGTACTTC. Amino acids: CASSSTGTREETQYF.

The chain recombines TRBV6-5 with TRBJ1-2; 9 nucleotides line up with TRBD1. The V gene's germline CDR1 is MNHEY and CDR2 SVGAGI. V shed 5 bases and J 5 bases; nucleotides not matched to a gene: 3. The CDR3 has 13 residues. The CDR3 spells CASSRDREYGYTF. CDR3 DNA sequence: TGTGCCAGCAGTAGGGACAGGGAATATGGCTACACCTTC.

The chain combines TRBV5-6 with TRBJ1-5, with D perhaps TRBD1 (5 bases). Germline CDR1 and CDR2: SGHDT and YYEEEE. This CDR3 is 12 amino acids long. Trimming took off 4 bases at V and 7 bases at J, with 9 bases between the two ends. The CDR3 nucleotides are TGTGCCAGCAGCCGCAGGGACCAGCCCCAGCATTTT. Its translation: CASSRRDQPQHF.

This chain joins TRBV20-1 and TRBJ2-3; D uncertain. This CDR3 region has 11 residues. The ends were cut back, 0 bases at V and 7 bases at J, with 5 bases in the middle. The germline V gene encodes CDR1 DFQATT and CDR2 SNEGSKA (reference sequence). The CDR3 DNA reads as TGCAGTGCTAGAGAACGCTATACGCAGTATTTT. Its translation: CSARERYTQYF.

This chain joins TRBV6-5 and TRBJ2-6, with D unclear. Trimming took off 5 bases at V and 1 base at J, with 3 bases between the two ends. Germline V lookup: CDR1 MNHEY, CDR2 SVGAGI. The CDR3 is 13 amino acids. The CDR3 nucleotides read TGTGCCAGCAGTACATCTGGGGCCAACGTCCTGACTTTC. As protein: CASSTSGANVLTF.

The table lists this clone with a count of one. The V gene is TRBV7-8, the J gene TRBJ1-1; D uncertain. This CDR3 contains 15 residues. V lost 1 base and J 4 bases, leaving 13 bases between the germline ends. CDR1 and CDR2 (germline): SGHVS, FQNEAQ. CDR3 DNA sequence: TGTGCCAGCAGCTTAGTCGGAGGGTCATTCACTGAAGCTTTCTTT. Protein product: CASSLVGGSFTEAFF.

The chain uses TRBV5-1 and TRBJ2-5; 8 bases fit TRBD2. The J call is in doubt because the DNA end fits TRBJ2-7 better. The CDR3 is 16 amino acids. Germline V gene lookup returns CDR1 SGHRS and CDR2 YFSETQ. The CDR3 sequence: CASSPLGGDRVYEQYF. CDR3 nucleotide sequence: TGCGCCAGCAGCCCCCTCGGGGGGGACCGCGTCTACGAGCAGTACTTC.

This chain connects TRBV5-5 to TRBJ2-7, with TRBD1 identical over 8 bases. Germline V CDR1 and CDR2: SGHKS, YYEKEE (reference sequence). The CDR3 covers 15 residues. Losses at the gene ends were 2 bases for V and 1 base for J; bases not matched to a gene: 5. The CDR3 region is CASSFRDRFSYEQYF. Here the CDR3 DNA reads TGTGCCAGCAGCTTCAGGGACAGGTTTTCCTACGAGCAGTACTTC. Full variable domain (remainder filled in from reference TRBV5-5 and TRBJ2-7): DAGVTQSPTHLIKTRGQQVTLRCSPISGHKSVSWYQQVLGQGPQFIFQYYEKEERGRGNFPDRFSARQFPNYSSELNVNALLLGDSALYLCASSFRDRFSYEQYFGPGTRLTVT.

This chain uses TRBV13 with TRBJ2-7; 11 nucleotides align to TRBD2. The CDR3 runs 14 residues. CDR1 is PRHDT, CDR2 FYEKMQ, per germline (reference sequence). V dropped 5 bases and J dropped 3; count of bases not matched to a gene: 3. CDR3 in amino acids: CASSRLAGYYEQYF. The DNA for the CDR3 is TGTGCCAGCAGCCGACTAGCGGGATACTACGAGCAGTACTTC. Full variable domain (remainder filled in from reference TRBV13 and TRBJ2-7): AAGVIQSPRHLIKEKRETATLKCYPIPRHDTVYWYQQGPGQDPQFLISFYEKMQSDKGSIPDRFSAQQFSDYHSELNMSSLELGDSALYFCASSRLAGYYEQYFGPGTRLTVT.

The chain uses TRBV19 and TRBJ2-5; D gene ambiguous. Trimming took off 1 base at V and 1 base at J, with 10 bases between the two ends. The CDR3 is made up of 15 amino acids. Germline lookup yields CDR1 LNHDA and CDR2 SQIVND (reference sequence). The CDR3 sequence: CASSIGQVVQETQYF. In DNA, the CDR3 is TGTGCCAGTAGTATAGGGCAGGTGGTCCAAGAGACCCAGTACTTC.

The V and J genes are TRBV5-1 and TRBJ2-3, with 13 bases matching TRBD2. CDR1 and CDR2 (germline): SGHRS, YFSETQ. J was trimmed by 5 bases and V by 3 bases; bases with no gene match: 3. This CDR3 is built from 15 residues. CDR3 loop: CASSSLAGGQDTQYF. In DNA, the CDR3 is TGCGCCAGCAGCTCACTAGCGGGGGGGCAAGATACGCAGTATTTT.

The chain couples TRBV6-6 to TRBJ1-5; TRBD1 might be the D (5 bases). The V end was cut by 2 bases, the J end by 5 bases, with 10 bases between. CDR1 is MNHNY and CDR2 is SVGAGI in the germline V gene (reference sequence). The CDR3 is made up of 14 amino acids. CDR3 coding DNA: TGTGCCAGCAGTTACGGGGGGGGAGATCAGCCCCAGCATTTT. It translates to CASSYGGGDQPQHF.

This chain connects TRBV28 to TRBJ1-1, with 7 bases lining up with TRBD1. V lost 5 bases and J lost 2; bases outside the gene matches: 8. CDR3 length: 15 amino acids. Per the germline V gene, CDR1 is MDHEN and CDR2 is SYDVKM. The CDR3 nucleotides read TGTGCCAGCAGTGAAAATACAGGGGTAAACACTGAAGCTTTCTTT. Protein product: CASSENTGVNTEAFF.

The J gene is TRBJ2-2, the V gene TRBV5-4, with 10 bases lining up with TRBD2. V shed 2 bases, J shed 5 bases, and the junction held 3 bases outside the gene matches. Germline V gene sequence: CDR1 SGHNT, CDR2 YYREEE (reference sequence). There are 15 residues in the CDR3. Written as DNA, the CDR3 is TGTGCCAGCAGCTTCCTAGCGGGAGTGACCGGGGAGCTGTTTTTT. Protein product: CASSFLAGVTGELFF. Supplemented by reference TRBV5-4 and TRBJ2-2, the full variable domain reads ETGVTQSPTHLIKTRGQQVTLRCSSQSGHNTVSWYQQALGQGPQFIFQYYREEENGRGNFPPRFSGLQFPNYSSELNVNALELDDSALYLCASSFLAGVTGELFFGEGSRLTVL.

The genes are TRBV27 and TRBJ2-5; D gene uncertain. There are 14 residues in the CDR3. V was pared by 0 bases and J by 4 bases, with 9 bases between. Germline V gene sequence: CDR1 MNHEY, CDR2 SMNVEV (reference sequence). CDR3 region: CASSLSKWAETQYF. The CDR3 bases are TGTGCCAGCAGTTTATCGAAGTGGGCAGAGACCCAGTACTTC.

CDR3 nucleotide sequence: TGTGCCAGCAGTTTTTGGTCTCTAGCGTTGGGGAGTGGTGAGCAGTTCTTC. Its protein is CASSFWSLALGSGEQFF. The V gene is TRBV28, the J gene TRBJ2-1, with a weak D call TRBD2 (6 bases). Between the trimmed V and J ends, which lost 3 bases and 9 bases, there was a span of 24 bases. Germline CDR1 MDHEN, CDR2 SYDVKM. The CDR3 runs to 17 residues.

The chain has TRBV5-1 and TRBJ2-2, with D possibly being TRBD1 or TRBD2 (5 bases each). Per the germline V gene, CDR1 is SGHRS and CDR2 is YFSETQ. V was cut by 0 bases and J by 3 bases, with 9 bases left in between. This CDR3 has 15 residues. This CDR3 is CASSLEGRDTGELFF. In DNA form, the CDR3 reads TGCGCCAGCAGCTTGGAGGGGCGGGACACCGGGGAGCTGTTTTTT.

The chain uses TRBV7-2 and TRBJ2-3; TRBD2 agrees at 7 bases. The length of the CDR3 is 15 residues. With 5 bases clipped from V and 1 base from J, the junction kept 6 bases outside the gene matches. The germline V gene has CDR1 SGHTA and CDR2 FQGNSA. CDR3 sequence reads: CASSPPSGGTDTQYF. CDR3 DNA sequence: TGTGCCAGCAGCCCCCCTAGCGGAGGCACAGATACGCAGTATTTT.